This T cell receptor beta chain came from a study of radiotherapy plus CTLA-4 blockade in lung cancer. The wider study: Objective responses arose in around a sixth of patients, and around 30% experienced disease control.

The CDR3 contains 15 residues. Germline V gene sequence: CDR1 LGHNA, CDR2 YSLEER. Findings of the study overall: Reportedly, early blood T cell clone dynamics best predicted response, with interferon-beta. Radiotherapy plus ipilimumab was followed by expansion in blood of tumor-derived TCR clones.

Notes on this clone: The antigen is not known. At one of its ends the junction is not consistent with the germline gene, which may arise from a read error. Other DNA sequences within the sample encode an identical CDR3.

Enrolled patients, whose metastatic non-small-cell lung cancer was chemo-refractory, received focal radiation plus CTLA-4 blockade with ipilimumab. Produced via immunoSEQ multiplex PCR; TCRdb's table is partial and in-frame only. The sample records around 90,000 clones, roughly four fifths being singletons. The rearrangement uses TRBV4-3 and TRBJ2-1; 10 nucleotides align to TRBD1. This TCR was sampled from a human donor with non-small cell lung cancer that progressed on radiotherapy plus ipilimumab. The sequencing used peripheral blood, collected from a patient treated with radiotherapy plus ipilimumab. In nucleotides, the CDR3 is TGCGCCAGCAGCCGCACCGGGACAGGGGTGAATGAGCAATTCTTC. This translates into CASSRTGTGVNEQFF.